This TCR beta chain was found in a study of T cell repertoires in cytomegalovirus infection. Note on this clonotype: No antigen is known for it.

The CDR3 runs to 15 residues. V lost 5 bases to trimming and J lost 4 bases; unmatched junction nucleotides: 6. Germline loops: CDR1 SGHTA, CDR2 FQGNSA. Via MiXCR, TCRdb re-called the reads, giving one row per CDR3 protein. The sample has around 77,000 distinct CDR3 sequences, approximately 22% seen once; the top ten hold roughly 62%. The sequence was obtained from a human donor in good health (CMV status not recorded). Some clones in this sample may be carry-over from other donors' samples. This specimen consisted of CD8+ T cells from cultured PBMCs, obtained from culture after CMV antigen stimulation. The V gene is TRBV7-2, the J gene TRBJ2-1, with TRBD2 identical over 9 bases. DNA of the CDR3: TGTGCCAGCAGCCTAGGCGGGGGGGCTTACAATGAGCAGTTCTTC. Residues: CASSLGGGAYNEQFF. The full variable domain, its missing parts supplied by reference TRBV7-2 and TRBJ2-1, is GAGVSQSPSNKVTEKGKDVELRCDPISGHTALYWYRQSLGQGLEFLIYFQGNSAPDKSGLPSDRFSAERTGGSVSTLTIQRTQQEDSAVYLCASSLGGGAYNEQFFGPGTRLTVL.